This T cell receptor (beta chain) was recovered during a study of regulatory T cells in long-lasting Graves disease. Study details: Positive TSH receptor antibodies alongside over 5 years of antithyroid drugs were what marked Graves' disease as persistent.

Germline CDR1 KGHSH, CDR2 LQKENI. The CDR3 covers 12 residues. The V end was cut by 4 bases, the J end by 6 bases, with 6 bases between. Findings of the study overall: Possibly, too few samples lowered accuracy. New patients shared some 890 public clonotypes, fewer than the approximately 2,500 shared by persistent patients. Favored gene segments in persistent disease were TRBV28, TRBJ1-2 and TRBJ2-5.

Concerning this clonotype itself: Its antigen remains unidentified.

Sample time point: persistent/refractory GD, antithyroid drugs over 5 years with positive TRAb. Scientists built the TCR library using RNA that was extracted from PBMCs. Sequencing libraries for TCR beta were prepared with iRepertoire HTBI primers and Arm-PCR of CDR3 regions. From the multiplex PCR reads, TCRdb called clonotypes with MiXCR, one entry per CDR3 protein. The sample lists hundreds of thousands of distinct CDR3 sequences, less than 25% occurring once. The rearrangement uses TRBV18 and TRBJ1-4; the D is unclear. The receptor comes from a female donor with Graves disease. Specimen: peripheral blood mononuclear cells (PBMCs), collected when the disease was refractory, from a patient treated with antithyroid drugs. CDR3 nucleotides: TGTGCCAGCTCACTATCGGATGAAAAACTGTTTTTT. Its protein product is CASSLSDEKLFF.